Listed below are T cell receptor beta chains from one sample, sequenced in a study of T cells in Graves' hyperthyroidism and ophthalmopathy. TCRdb used MiXCR to reprocess the multiplex PCR reads, holding one entry per CDR3 protein. The table lists 660,000 or so distinct CDR3 sequences, under 25% of them singletons. Sequenced: blood. These receptor sequences come from a man younger than 40 with Graves' ophthalmopathy. CDR3s leave out the opening cysteine and the closing phenylalanine or tryptophan. A D gene is named only where the DNA matches it firmly. A clone size is listed for some rows: how often the clone was seen (once, few, many), or a class if it is expanded.

D	size	V	length	CDR3
TRBD2	few	TRBV28	14	ASSFAAGGPTYEQY
-	few	TRBV29-1	12	SVDISGARNEQY
TRBD2	few	TRBV18	10	ASSPGGGEQF
-	few	TRBV20-1	11	SARGSSGTEAF
-	-	TRBV27	12	ASSSKGLGEKLF
TRBD1	-	TRBV4-1	15	ASSQDRQGQTTDTQY
TRBD1	many	TRBV2	12	ASRGTGGIQPQH
TRBD1	-	TRBV12-3/TRBV12-4	14	ASSQAGGTGSYEQY
-	-	TRBV4-1	11	ASSQEGGGELF
-	-	TRBV5-5	13	ASSPSPGEQETQY
TRBD1	-	TRBV20-1	12	SARSGQGAYEQY
-	-	TRBV27	13	ASSRGLGGGNEQF
TRBD2	many	TRBV3-1	13	ASSHATSGRGEQY
TRBD1	few	TRBV28	13	ASSLSGETGVEQF
TRBD1	-	TRBV15	15	ATSRDPLGQGFYEQY
-	many	TRBV20-1	10	SARARTYEQY
TRBD2	-	TRBV29-1	14	SVEDTMGGFPPEQY
-	-	TRBV6-1	11	ASSEEAVYEQY
-	many	TRBV28	13	ASSFRGFGNQPQH
-	many	TRBV5-5	12	ASSSGDLSYEQY
TRBD1	-	TRBV15	12	ATSRVGTGIEQY
-	few	TRBV5-1	12	ASSVDGQNTEAF
-	few	TRBV7-9	11	ASSFAYTGELF
-	few	TRBV2	12	ASSQKQVGTEAF
-	-	TRBV25-1	13	ASLPSGFSSYEQY
TRBD2	many	TRBV11-2	13	ASSFWLAASYEQY
-	many	TRBV2	14	ASSHDLSGGTDTQY
TRBD1	-	TRBV27	13	ATRDRGTTYNEQF
-	-	TRBV4-2	13	ASSQDSTPTDTQY
-	many	TRBV3-1	15	ASSQEGRGTKNYEQY
-	many	TRBV18	11	ASSHEGNNEQF
-	few	TRBV6-6	11	ASSYARTEEAF
-	few	TRBV30	11	AWSEGPSYEQY
-	many	TRBV24-1	13	ATSDPTTGRNEQF
-	many	TRBV18	11	ASSPDRAGTQY
-	many	TRBV28	13	ASRAGTGGSYEQY
TRBD1	many	TRBV12-3/TRBV12-4	11	ASAPGQYDIQY
-	-	TRBV2	14	ASRGTGTFNYNEQF
-	-	TRBV29-1	9	SVRGRETQY
TRBD2	few	TRBV24-1	18	ATSDLQPSGRRPPDYEQY
-	many	TRBV18	13	ASSPRGRGYEKLF
TRBD2	many	TRBV11-2	14	ASSLRAGAPRDIQY
-	-	TRBV11-2	13	ASSQGAELNYGYT
TRBD1	-	TRBV25-1	11	ASSALTGDGYT
-	few	TRBV20-1	13	SARDGSSYNSPLH
-	once	TRBV2	12	ASGVRQKNTEAF